These T cell receptor beta chains were read from a single sample in a study of T cells in localized non-small cell lung cancer. The assay was immunoSEQ multiplex PCR, and TCRdb's table has in-frame clones only and misses some. The repertoire holds about 39,000 clones, with around 79% as singletons. Source: PBMCs, taken before any cancer treatment. Every receptor here comes from a woman aged 40-69 years with stage II squamous cell lung carcinoma. CDR3s include the opening cysteine and the closing phenylalanine or tryptophan. A D gene is named only where the DNA matches it firmly. Rows give clone size only sometimes, using once, few, many, or a class for an expanded clone.

TRBV6-1	-	-	TRBJ1-4	TGTGCCAGCAGTGGGACAGTTAATAATGAAAAACTGTTTTTT	CASSGTVNNEKLFF
TRBV27	-	-	TRBJ2-1	TGTGCCAGCAGTTTAAGCCGGGACAATGAGCAGTTCTTC	CASSLSRDNEQFF
TRBV9	TRBD1	-	TRBJ2-2	TGTGCCAACAGCCCTCGCCCGGGACAGGGTCAGAGGGTTGGCGGGGAGCTGTTTTTT	CANSPRPGQGQRVGGELFF
TRBV27	-	-	TRBJ1-6	TGTGCCAGCAGTCAGCTAAATTCACCCCTCCACTTT	CASSQLNSPLHF
TRBV4-3	-	-	TRBJ2-5	TGCGCCAGCAGCCAGGCATTGACTGGAACTCAAGAGACCCAGTACTTC	CASSQALTGTQETQYF
TRBV7-9	TRBD2	-	TRBJ2-3	TGTGCCAGCAGCCAGAGCGGGAGAGGTAGCACAGATACGCAGTATTTT	CASSQSGRGSTDTQYF
TRBV6-5	-	-	TRBJ2-2	TGTGCCAGCAGTCCTGTGGGGACAAGTACCGGGGAGCTGTTTTTT	CASSPVGTSTGELFF
TRBV19	-	once	TRBJ2-2	TGTGCCAGTAGTATGGAAGGTTGGAGGTCCGGGGAGCTGTTTTTT	CASSMEGWRSGELFF
TRBV5-1	TRBD2	-	TRBJ2-1	TGCGCCAGCAGCTTGGCCCCAGCGGGGGTGAATGAGCAGTTCTTC	CASSLAPAGVNEQFF
TRBV6-6	-	-	TRBJ1-3	TGTGCCAGCAACCCCCTAGGCGGGACGGGGGGAAACACCATATATTTT	CASNPLGGTGGNTIYF
TRBV9	TRBD1	-	TRBJ2-7	TGTGCCAGCAGCCCGGGACAGGGTTACGAGCAGTACTTC	CASSPGQGYEQYF
TRBV5-1	-	once	TRBJ1-1	TGCGCCAGCAGCTCGGACCGCTTCTCTGCGGAAGCTTTCTTT	CASSSDRFSAEAFF
TRBV28	TRBD2	-	TRBJ2-1	TGTGCCAGCACCCTCAGCGGGAGCTCCTACAATGAGCAGTTCTTC	CASTLSGSSYNEQFF
TRBV27	TRBD2	-	TRBJ2-5	TGTGCCAGCGGGCCGGGGGGAGAGACCCAGTACTTC	CASGPGGETQYF
TRBV19	-	-	TRBJ1-5	TGTGCCAGTAGTACCCGGGATTTTAGCAATCAGCCCCAGCATTTT	CASSTRDFSNQPQHF
TRBV27	-	-	TRBJ1-6	TGTGCCAGCAGCAGACCGACAGGAATTAATAGCAACCCCGGGGCACCCCTCCACTTT	CASSRPTGINSNPGAPLHF
TRBV9	-	-	TRBJ2-1	TGTGCCAGCAGCGGGCCCCGGGGGACGGAGGGCAATGAGCAGTTCTTC	CASSGPRGTEGNEQFF
TRBV7-3	TRBD2	-	TRBJ2-2	TGTGCCAGCAGCTGGGGAGCGGGAAGGACCGGGGAGCTGTTTTTT	CASSWGAGRTGELFF
TRBV18	-	-	TRBJ2-3	TGTGCCAGCCACGGCAGCACAGATACGCAGTATTTT	CASHGSTDTQYF
TRBV6-5	TRBD1	-	TRBJ2-3	TGTGCCAGCAGTTCCCCGGGACAGGGAGTCTATACGCAGTATTTT	CASSSPGQGVYTQYF
TRBV11-1	-	-	TRBJ1-3	TGTGCCAGCAGCTTAGGAGACGGAGCTGGAAACACCATATATTTT	CASSLGDGAGNTIYF
TRBV7-2	-	-	TRBJ2-2	TGTGCCAGCAGCTTCGAACACCTTACCGGGGAGCTGTTTTTT	CASSFEHLTGELFF
TRBV6-5	-	-	TRBJ2-7	TGTGCCAGCAGCCCGGGGCTGGAAAGCTCCTACGAGCAGTACTTC	CASSPGLESSYEQYF
TRBV20-1	-	-	TRBJ1-2	TGCAGTGCTAGGGTTGGAGATGGCTACACCTTC	CSARVGDGYTF
TRBV4-1	-	-	TRBJ2-5	TGCGCCAGCAGTCTCGGCGCGAACGAAGAGACCCAGTACTTC	CASSLGANEETQYF
TRBV6-1	-	few	TRBJ2-4	TGTGCCAGCAGTGATCGGGGGATCAAAAACATTCAGTACTTC	CASSDRGIKNIQYF
TRBV2	TRBD1	-	TRBJ2-4	TGTGCCAGCCGCAGGGAAGGGACAGGGGGGTACTTC	CASRREGTGGYF
TRBV27	-	-	TRBJ1-3	TGTGCCAGCAGGACAAATTCTGGAAACACCATATATTTT	CASRTNSGNTIYF
TRBV28	-	-	TRBJ1-2	TGTGCCAGCAGTTTAAGCGACTATGGCTACACCTTC	CASSLSDYGYTF
TRBV18	-	-	TRBJ1-5	TGTGCCAGCTCACCAGAGAGGAATCAGCCCCAGCATTTT	CASSPERNQPQHF
TRBV27	TRBD1	-	TRBJ2-7	TGTGCCAGCAGTCGTCGAGTTGGGACAGTGTCCTACGAGCAGTACTTC	CASSRRVGTVSYEQYF
TRBV27	TRBD2	-	TRBJ2-7	TGTGCCAGCAGTTCCTATAGCGGGAGGGCCCGCGAGCAGTACTTC	CASSSYSGRAREQYF
TRBV10-3	TRBD1	few	TRBJ1-5	TGTGCCATCAGTTCGACAGGGGATCAGCCCCAGCATTTT	CAISSTGDQPQHF
TRBV7-3	TRBD2	-	TRBJ2-1	TGTGCCAGCAGCCCAATAGCGGGTAGCTCCTACAATGAGCAGTTCTTC	CASSPIAGSSYNEQFF
TRBV6-5	-	-	TRBJ2-7	TGTGCCAGCACGGAGGGAGGACTCTACGAGCAGTACTTC	CASTEGGLYEQYF
TRBV2	-	-	TRBJ1-2	TGTGCCAGCACCCCGACCGCTGGGGGGGGCGGCTACACCTTC	CASTPTAGGGGYTF
TRBV28	-	-	TRBJ1-1	TGTGCCAGCAGCCTAAGCAGGGGCAACACTGAAGCTTTCTTT	CASSLSRGNTEAFF
TRBV6-5	TRBD1	-	TRBJ1-2	TGTGCCAGCAAAAAGGGGACAGGAGGAGGCTACACCTTC	CASKKGTGGGYTF
TRBV28	-	few	TRBJ1-5	TGTGCCAGCTCTTTAACACAGGGTGCCAAGCAGCCCCAGCATTTT	CASSLTQGAKQPQHF
TRBV19	-	-	TRBJ1-3	TGTGCCAGTAGTCGCCAGGGAATCGGTGGAAACACCATATATTTT	CASSRQGIGGNTIYF
TRBV2	-	-	TRBJ2-2	TGTGCCAGCAGTGCTCAGAGCACCGGGGAGCTGTTTTTT	CASSAQSTGELFF
TRBV5-8	-	-	TRBJ2-5	TGTGCCAGCAGCTTGTCGCGGAATCAAGAGACCCAGTACTTC	CASSLSRNQETQYF
TRBV28	TRBD2	-	TRBJ2-7	TGTGCCAGCAGCCGCCGGGAGCGGGGGGCCGAGCAGTACTTC	CASSRRERGAEQYF